Shown below are 8 T cell receptor beta chains from a single sample sequenced in a study of tumor-infiltrating lymphocytes in primary liver carcinoma. DNA and RNA were both co-extracted from 20-30 mg of bulk tissue that had not been sorted. TCR beta cDNA was prepared out of around 460 ng total RNA by means of a constant-region primer. Construction of TCR beta libraries relied on three successive nested multiplex PCR rounds employing slightly modified ARM-PCR. For around 11 cycles apiece, the opening two PCR rounds ran with TRBV1-TRBV30 forward primers and a C-beta reverse primer. TCRdb re-derived calls from the multiplex PCR reads in MiXCR, one entry per CDR3 protein. The table shows roughly 45,000 distinct CDR3 sequences, with about two thirds occurring only once. Sequencing was performed on liver tumor tissue from sampling region 5. The subset was: tumor region T5, tumor centre. The receptor source for this set is a man aged 40-49 years with primary liver carcinoma and hepatitis B virus infection.

The chain carries TRBV2 and TRBJ2-5; D is possibly TRBD2 (5 bases). V was trimmed by 6 bases and J by 5 bases, leaving 7 bases between them. The CDR3 spans 11 residues. Looked up from germline, CDR1 is SNHLY and CDR2 is FYNNEI. The DNA for the CDR3 is TGTGCCAGCAGCCCGGGGGAGACCCAGTACTTC. The encoded protein is CASSPGETQYF.

A word on this clonotype: Germline is not matched at one junction end, which may reflect a read error. V gene TRBV6-2 or TRBV6-3 combines with J gene TRBJ2-7; 10 nucleotides align to TRBD2. CDR1 and CDR2 from the germline V gene are MNHEY and SVGEGT. CDR3 length: 15 residues. The CDR3 sequence: CTSSYTSGNSYEQYF. The CDR3 DNA reads TGTACCAGCAGTTACACTAGCGGGAACTCCTACGAGCAGTACTTC.

This clonotype was observed many times. The CDR3 sequence is CASSSGAGYGYTF. CDR3 coding DNA: TGTGCCAGCAGCTCGGGCGCGGGCTATGGCTACACCTTC. V usage is TRBV12-3 or TRBV12-4 and J usage is TRBJ1-2, with D unclear. The CDR3 extends over 13 amino acids. The V end lost 6 bases, the J end lost 4 bases, and 12 bases lay between the germline ends.

Concerning this clonotype: This could be a read error, since a much larger clone is one nucleotide away. The genes are TRBV12-3 or TRBV12-4 and TRBJ2-1; D remains unclear. Trimming took off 0 bases at V and 10 bases at J, with 16 bases between the two ends. This CDR3 comprises 15 residues. This chain's CDR3 is CASSLADAFGREQFF. Written as DNA, the CDR3 is TGTGCCAGCAGTTTAGCGGACGCCTTCGGGCGGGAGCAGTTCTTC.

This clonotype was seen a few times. A read error may explain this, as a much larger clone is one base away. Given the absence of the conserved phenylalanine or tryptophan at the CDR3 end, a read error is likely. V gene TRBV4-1 combines with J gene TRBJ2-1; D is ambiguous. Per the germline V gene, CDR1 is MGHRA and CDR2 is YSYEKL. There are 12 residues in the CDR3. The V and J ends lost 0 bases and 5 bases respectively, with 2 bases between them. The CDR3 DNA reads TGCGCCAGCAGCCAAGAAAACAATGAGCAGTTCTTA. Protein sequence: CASSQENNEQFL.

The chain couples TRBV6-5 to TRBJ1-5, with 7 bases fitting TRBD1. The CDR3 is made up of 15 amino acids. V shed 6 bases, J shed 5 bases, and the junction held 10 bases outside the gene matches. CDR1 MNHEY and CDR2 SVGAGI come from the germline V gene. The CDR3 reads CASRDRTRGDQPQHF. CDR3 coding DNA: TGTGCCAGCAGGGACAGGACACGAGGCGATCAGCCCCAGCATTTT.

As to this clonotype: Sequence at one end of the junction differs from germline and may be a read error. This chain joins TRBV10-3 and TRBJ2-2; a weak D match, TRBD2 (6 bases). Germline loops: CDR1 ENHRY, CDR2 SYGVKD. The CDR3 spans 15 residues. CDR3 DNA sequence: TGTGCCATCATGGCGGGACGGAAGAACACTGGGGAGCTGTTTTTT. Residues: CAIMAGRKNTGELFF.

The count of this clonotype is one. At one end the junction does not follow the germline gene, possibly because of a read error. This chain joins TRBV11-2 and TRBJ2-7; D unclear. The CDR3 sequence is 14 residues long. From germline, CDR1 is SGHAT and CDR2 FQNNGV. CDR3 sequence: CDSSLTDAAYEQYF. CDR3 sequence (DNA): TGTGACAGCAGCTTAACTGACGCTGCCTACGAGCAATACTTC. The full variable domain, with the rest looked up from reference TRBV11-2 and TRBJ2-7, is EAGVAQSPRYKIIEKRQSVAFWCNPISGHATLYWYQQILGQGPKLLIQFQNNGVVDDSQLPKDRFSAERLKGVDSTLKIQPAKLEDSAVYLCDSSLTDAAYEQYFGPGTRLTVT.